The clone carrying this TCR beta chain came up a few times. The target antigen is unknown. Expressed TCRB transcripts were sequenced because the isolated RNA had all been reverse transcribed beforehand. Reads from naive, central memory and regulatory T cell samples averaged roughly 3.8 million. Sequencing was performed with immunoSEQ multiplex PCR; in TCRdb, only in-frame clones are kept and a portion is missing. The top ten clones hold approximately 0.05% of a sample with roughly 450,000 clones, about an eighth of them seen once. V shed 8 bases and J shed 5 bases, with 31 bases lying between them. CDR1 is GTSNPN and CDR2 is SVGIG in the germline V gene (reference sequence). The CDR3 is 17 residues long. The data belong to a study of beta chain features in type 1 diabetes. Overall study findings and caveats: PCR, the amplification step, might favor shorter templates, equally in patients and controls. Insertions at VDJ junctions were less frequent in type 1 diabetes patients. These patients also deleted more nucleotides at the same junctions. There was a moderate but significant shortening of TCRB CDR3s in all four CD4+ subsets of Type 1 diabetes patients.

This TCR was recovered from a young woman in good health. The specimen sequenced was naive CD4+ T cells from blood. The chain joins TRBV30 to TRBJ2-7; TRBD1 or TRBD2 may be the D gene (7 bases each). The CDR3 loop is CAGESTGRARRGDEQYF. Written as DNA, the CDR3 is TGTGCCGGAGAATCGACAGGGCGGGCTCGTCGGGGGGACGAGCAGTACTTC.